This T cell receptor (beta chain) was sequenced in a study of immune characterization of retroperitoneal liposarcoma. Each CDR3 protein gets one entry after TCRdb re-called the PCR reads with MiXCR. The profile covers about 3,000 distinct CDR3 sequences, with less than 45% appearing a single time and 40% to 55% taken by the ten largest. The V gene's germline CDR1 is SGHVS and CDR2 FQNEAQ. This CDR3 is built from 15 residues. This clonotype was detected only once. This sequence was found in a male donor with retroperitoneal liposarcoma. The sequencing input was tumor tissue. The V call is TRBV7-8, the J call TRBJ2-4; D is possibly TRBD2 (5 bases). The better agreement between TRBJ2-7 and the DNA end casts doubt on the J call. The CDR3 DNA reads TGTGCCAGCAGTCGGACCGACTATAACTCCTACGAGCAGTACTTC. This codes for CASSRTDYNSYEQYF.